These 8 T cell receptor beta chains share one sample of origin, sequenced in a study of blood T cell repertoires in COVID-19. The repertoire was sequenced with immunoSEQ multiplex PCR; TCRdb's copy has only in-frame clones and lacks some. The sample lists 350,000 to 400,000 clones; around 89% were seen once. Sequenced: PBMCs or T cells enriched from blood (not recorded which). All receptors derive from a man aged 18-30 years who had recovered from COVID-19.

The rearrangement uses TRBV7-9 and TRBJ2-3; D is possibly TRBD2 (7 bases). The CDR3 contains 16 residues. V was clipped by 5 bases and J by 2 bases, with 17 bases between them. CDR1 and CDR2 from the germline V gene are SEHNR and FQNEAQ (reference sequence). CDR3 in amino acids: CASSPWTRGVTDTQYF. Written as DNA, the CDR3 is TGTGCCAGCAGCCCCTGGACTAGGGGGGTCACAGATACGCAGTATTTT.

The rearrangement links TRBV12-3 or TRBV12-4 to TRBJ1-1; 8 nucleotides match TRBD1. Losses at the gene ends were 5 bases for V and 11 bases for J; bases not matched to a gene: 4. The CDR3 has 11 residues. CDR3 residues: CASSKQGGAFF. The CDR3 coding sequence is TGTGCCAGCAGTAAACAGGGGGGGGCTTTCTTT.

This chain links TRBV6-2 or TRBV6-3 with TRBJ2-1, with D possibly matching TRBD2 (5 bases). The germline CDR1 and CDR2 sequences are MNHEY and SVGEGT. Between the trimmed V and J ends, which lost 0 bases and 9 bases, there was a span of 15 bases. The CDR3 loop spans 15 amino acids. This chain's CDR3 is CASSYSLVGDPEQFF. CDR3 DNA sequence: TGTGCCAGCAGTTACTCTTTGGTCGGGGATCCTGAGCAGTTCTTC.

V and J are TRBV4-2 and TRBJ1-5; D is undetermined. V lost 1 base and J 1 base, leaving 23 bases between the germline ends. This CDR3 comprises 20 residues. Looked up from germline, CDR1 is LGHNA and CDR2 is YNFKEQ. CDR3 residues: CASSQASSSPRRGSNQPQHF. CDR3 nucleotide sequence: TGTGCCAGCAGCCAAGCATCGTCCTCCCCTCGGAGAGGGAGCAATCAGCCCCAGCATTTT.

The chain links TRBV6-5 to TRBJ1-1, with D uncertain. V lost 6 bases and J 0 bases, leaving 14 bases between the germline ends. The CDR3 runs to 15 residues. CDR1 is MNHEY and CDR2 is SVGAGI in the germline V gene. DNA of the CDR3: TGTGCCAGCAGGGGCGGGGTCCTCCTGAACACTGAAGCTTTCTTT. This codes for CASRGGVLLNTEAFF.

The V gene is TRBV9, the J gene TRBJ1-1, with a possible D match to TRBD1 (5 bases). Germline CDR1 SGDLS, CDR2 YYNGEE. Trimming left V 1 base short and J 5 bases short, with 15 bases between. The CDR3 covers 15 residues. CDR3 in amino acids: CASSVSGGGRTEAFF. For the CDR3, the DNA is TGTGCCAGCAGCGTAAGCGGGGGAGGGAGAACTGAAGCTTTCTTT.

The chain carries TRBV13 and TRBJ2-2; D perhaps matches TRBD2 (6 bases). Germline values: CDR1 PRHDT, CDR2 FYEKMQ (reference sequence). CDR3 length: 16 amino acids. V lost 4 bases, J lost 2 bases, and 14 bases lay in between. DNA for the CDR3: TGTGCCAGCAGCTCAGTCGCCGGGGGTAACACCGGGGAGCTGTTTTTT. It codes for CASSSVAGGNTGELFF. The full variable domain, rest sourced from reference TRBV13 and TRBJ2-2, is AAGVIQSPRHLIKEKRETATLKCYPIPRHDTVYWYQQGPGQDPQFLISFYEKMQSDKGSIPDRFSAQQFSDYHSELNMSSLELGDSALYFCASSSVAGGNTGELFFGEGSRLTVL.

This clone was counted only a few times. The chain uses TRBV19 and TRBJ2-2; the match to TRBD1 covers 9 bases. V was clipped by 4 bases and J by 4 bases; unmatched bases: 7. CDR3 size: 16 residues. Germline CDR1 reads LNHDA; CDR2 reads SQIVND (reference sequence). The CDR3 is CASSTYYRGLTGELFF. The CDR3 coding sequence is TGTGCCAGTAGTACTTATTACAGGGGGCTCACCGGGGAGCTGTTTTTT.